Sequencing of this T cell receptor beta chain was carried out in a study of T-cell reconstitution after alpha-beta-depleted transplantation in children. Unique molecular identifiers were built into the TCRbeta library. TCRdb itself ran the PCR reads through MiXCR, one entry per CDR3 protein. This table holds about 420,000 distinct CDR3 sequences, 9.5% to 13% found once. CDR1 and CDR2 (germline): SGHTA, FQGNSA. Germline trimming cut 6 bases from V and 5 bases from J; bases unmatched to any gene: 5. CDR3 length: 13 residues. The receptor's source is a human donor who donated a stem cell graft to a child with acute myeloid leukemia. This chain connects TRBV7-2 to TRBJ2-5; TRBD2 matches at 8 bases. Sequences were derived from PBMCs from the stem cell graft donor, sampled from the stem cell graft. The CDR3 bases are TGTGCCAGCAGAACTAGCGGACTTGAGACCCAGTACTTC. Protein sequence: CASRTSGLETQYF.